This T cell receptor beta chain was obtained from a study of T cell changes during pregnancy in multiple sclerosis. Using immunoSEQ multiplex PCR, the repertoire was profiled, and TCRdb retains in-frame clones only, with some absent. The sample carries under 50,000 clones, about 90% recorded once. The CDR3 spans 15 residues. The V end lost 5 bases, the J end lost 1 base, and 9 bases lay between the germline ends. Germline CDR1 and CDR2: SGHTA and FQGTGA. The origin of this receptor is a female donor with multiple sclerosis, enrolled in a pregnancy study. The V call is TRBV7-3, the J call TRBJ2-6, with D hard to call. The material sequenced was CD4+ T cells from peripheral blood mononuclear cells, taken in the third trimester of pregnancy. The CDR3 is CASSPAASGANVLTF. DNA for the CDR3: TGTGCCAGCAGCCCCGCGGCATCTGGGGCCAACGTCCTGACTTTC. Full variable domain (remainder filled in from reference TRBV7-3 and TRBJ2-6): GAGVSQTPSNKVTEKGKYVELRCDPISGHTALYWYRQSLGQGPEFLIYFQGTGAADDSGLPNDRFFAVRPEGSVSTLKIQRTERGDSAVYLCASSPAASGANVLTFGAGSRLTVL.